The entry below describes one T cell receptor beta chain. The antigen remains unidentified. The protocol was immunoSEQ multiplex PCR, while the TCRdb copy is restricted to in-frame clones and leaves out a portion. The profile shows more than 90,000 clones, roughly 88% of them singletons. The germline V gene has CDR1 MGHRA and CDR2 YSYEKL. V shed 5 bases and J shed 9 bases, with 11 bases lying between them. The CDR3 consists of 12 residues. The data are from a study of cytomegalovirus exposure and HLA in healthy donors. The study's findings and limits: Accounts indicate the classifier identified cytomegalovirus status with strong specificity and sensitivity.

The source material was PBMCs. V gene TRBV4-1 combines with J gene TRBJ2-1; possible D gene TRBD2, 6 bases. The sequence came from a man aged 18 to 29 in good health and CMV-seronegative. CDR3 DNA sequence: TGCGCCAGCAGCTTGCCGGGACTTGAGCAGTTCTTC. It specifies CASSLPGLEQFF.